The 27 T cell receptor beta chains below were found in one sample sequenced in a study of T-cell reconstitution after alpha-beta-depleted transplantation in children. For TCRbeta, the library was prepared with unique molecular identifiers. MiXCR, applied by TCRdb to the PCR reads, yields one record per CDR3 protein. The sample carries around 450,000 distinct CDR3 sequences, approximately 41% recorded once. The sample was PBMCs, taken before TCRalphabeta/CD19-depleted stem cell transplant. The origin of the receptors is a girl under 10 years old with aplastic anemia, due to receive a stem cell transplant.

This clonotype was counted a few times. The chain carries TRBV27 and TRBJ2-7; D is possibly TRBD2 (7 bases). CDR1 and CDR2 (germline): MNHEY, SMNVEV (reference sequence). V lost 2 bases, J lost 5 bases, and 19 bases lay in between. The CDR3 extends over 16 amino acids. CDR3 DNA sequence: TGTGCCAGCAGTTTAGCGGGGGCGCGGTCCCTCGACGAGCAGTACTTC. Its translation: CASSLAGARSLDEQYF.

This clonotype was observed at least ten times. This sequence joins TRBV27 and TRBJ2-3, with 7 bases identical to TRBD2. Losses at the gene ends were 2 bases for V and 3 bases for J; bases not matched to a gene: 8. The CDR3 loop spans 16 amino acids. Germline V gene sequence: CDR1 MNHEY, CDR2 SMNVEV (reference sequence). This CDR3 is CASSLIGLVSTDTQYF. In DNA form, the CDR3 reads TGTGCCAGCAGTTTAATTGGACTAGTATCAACAGATACGCAGTATTTT.

Here the CDR3 DNA reads TGTGCCAGCAGCCTCACCCCGAGGGCTAGCGGGAGAGGAGATACGCAGTATTTT. This gives the protein CASSLTPRASGRGDTQYF. The genes are TRBV11-2 and TRBJ2-3; 10 bases are a match to TRBD2. Per germline, CDR1 SGHAT and CDR2 FQNNGV. The CDR3 runs 18 residues. With 5 bases clipped from V and 5 bases from J, the junction kept 16 bases outside the gene matches.

This clonotype was seen many times. The V and J genes are TRBV20-1 and TRBJ2-1; D is uncertain. Trimming shortened V by 8 bases and J by 7 bases, and 18 bases separated the two germline ends. Germline V gene data show CDR1 as DFQATT and CDR2 as SNEGSKA (reference sequence). CDR3 length: 13 amino acids. The DNA for the CDR3 is TGCAGTAGATGGGCAGAGGTGGGGAATGAGCAGTTCTTC. Protein: CSRWAEVGNEQFF.

The sample holds a few counts of this clonotype. This chain connects TRBV20-1 to TRBJ1-2, with D maybe TRBD1 (6 bases). This CDR3 has 13 amino acids. V lost 3 bases to trimming and J lost 8 bases, with 16 bases between them. CDR1 DFQATT and CDR2 SNEGSKA come from the germline V gene (reference sequence). The CDR3 here is CSASRTDDSGYTF. CDR3 nucleotides: TGCAGTGCTAGCCGGACAGACGACAGCGGCTACACCTTC.

This chain uses TRBV7-6 with TRBJ2-1; 10 nucleotides agree with TRBD1. The trim removed 5 bases at V and 6 bases at J, leaving 7 bases unmatched. The CDR3 consists of 15 residues. The germline CDR1 and CDR2 sequences are SGHVS and FNYEAQ. CDR3 loop: CASSPPGTGVNEQFF. CDR3 coding DNA: TGTGCCAGCAGCCCCCCAGGGACAGGGGTCAATGAGCAGTTCTTC.

In its sample, this clonotype was seen many times. This chain uses TRBV5-1 with TRBJ2-3; possibly TRBD2 for D (6 bases). This CDR3 contains 14 residues. Germline CDR1 is SGHRS and CDR2 is YFSETQ. Trimming took off 7 bases at V and 3 bases at J, with 15 bases between the two ends. The CDR3 region is CASGLGEATDTQYF. In DNA, the CDR3 is TGCGCCAGCGGCCTTGGGGAGGCGACAGATACGCAGTATTTT.

This clonotype has more than one count but fewer than ten. CDR3 DNA sequence: TGCGCCAGCAGCCCGGTCCGGGGCGGGAACACTGAAGCTTTCTTT. It specifies CASSPVRGGNTEAFF. The chain couples TRBV5-1 to TRBJ1-1; maybe TRBD1 (5 bases). The CDR3 contains 15 residues. CDR1 is SGHRS and CDR2 is YFSETQ in the germline V gene. Trimming took off 4 bases at V and 1 base at J, with 14 bases between the two ends.

This clonotype was seen ten or more times. The J gene is TRBJ2-1, the V gene TRBV7-2, with a weak D call TRBD2 (6 bases). The ends were cut back, 4 bases at V and 3 bases at J, with 13 bases in the middle. The CDR3 is 15 residues long. Per germline, CDR1 SGHTA and CDR2 FQGNSA. The CDR3 protein is CASSSSGTLYNEQFF. CDR3 bases: TGTGCCAGCAGCTCTTCAGGGACTCTCTACAATGAGCAGTTCTTC. Full variable domain (outside the CDR3, taken from reference TRBV7-2 and TRBJ2-1): GAGVSQSPSNKVTEKGKDVELRCDPISGHTALYWYRQSLGQGLEFLIYFQGNSAPDKSGLPSDRFSAERTGGSVSTLTIQRTQQEDSAVYLCASSSSGTLYNEQFFGPGTRLTVL.

The V call is TRBV29-1, the J call TRBJ2-3, with D perhaps being TRBD1 or TRBD2 (5 bases each). Germline V lookup: CDR1 SQVTM, CDR2 ANQGSEA. V was clipped by 4 bases and J by 9 bases, with 17 bases between them. The CDR3 extends over 13 amino acids. The DNA for the CDR3 is TGCAGCGTTGTCCGAGGGGCTGGGAGAACGCAGTATTTT. Protein sequence: CSVVRGAGRTQYF.

This chain uses TRBV10-3 with TRBJ2-3; maybe TRBD2 (5 bases). The CDR3 has 12 amino acids. Trimming cost V 4 bases and J 4 bases, with 6 bases left between them. The germline gives CDR1 ENHRY, CDR2 SYGVKD. CDR3 in DNA: TGTGCCATCAGTGGGGGAGCAGATACGCAGTATTTT. Its protein product is CAISGGADTQYF.

The chain joins TRBV6-4 to TRBJ2-7; 12 bases map to TRBD2. Germline CDR1 MRHNA, CDR2 SNTAGT. The CDR3 length is 15 residues. Unmatched junction bases numbered 4, after V lost 5 bases and J lost 2 bases. The CDR3 DNA reads TGTGCCAGCAGTTACTGGACTAGCGGGACCTACGAGCAGTACTTC. Translated: CASSYWTSGTYEQYF.

The genes are TRBV20-1 and TRBJ2-4; D unresolved. The V gene lost 4 bases and the J gene lost 0 bases, with 4 bases spanning the gap. This CDR3 is built from 12 residues. Germline CDR1 reads DFQATT; CDR2 reads SNEGSKA (reference sequence). CDR3 loop: CSATLAKNIQYF. CDR3 nucleotide sequence: TGCAGTGCTACACTAGCCAAAAACATTCAGTACTTC.

The chain couples TRBV27 to TRBJ2-1; possible D gene TRBD2, 5 bases. From germline, CDR1 is MNHEY and CDR2 SMNVEV (reference sequence). Trimming removed 5 bases at V and 9 bases at J, with 11 bases between. The CDR3 contains 12 residues. This chain's CDR3 is CASSARRGEQFF. CDR3 coding DNA: TGTGCCAGCAGTGCGCGCCGGGGTGAGCAGTTCTTC.

This clonotype is a singleton in its sample. A clone one base away is much larger, so this may be a read error. The gene calls are TRBV7-9 and TRBJ2-6, with D possibly being TRBD1 (6 bases). Germline V gene data show CDR1 as SEHNR and CDR2 as FQNEAQ (reference sequence). This CDR3 spans 17 amino acids. The DNA for the CDR3 is TGTGCCGGCAGGGTCGGGACAACGTTCTCTGGGGCCAACGTCCTGACTTTC. This gives the protein CAGRVGTTFSGANVLTF.

CDR3 sequence: CSVEASGTLGNEQFF. The DNA of the CDR3 is TGCAGCGTTGAGGCTAGCGGGACCCTCGGCAATGAGCAGTTCTTC. The chain couples TRBV29-1 to TRBJ2-1; TRBD2 matches 9 bases. V lost 3 bases, J lost 6 bases, and 9 bases stayed unmatched. This CDR3 comprises 15 residues. CDR1 is SQVTM, CDR2 ANQGSEA, per germline.

This clonotype has a count of ten or more. The rearrangement links TRBV4-3 to TRBJ2-1, with 11 bases identical to TRBD2. Germline-derived CDR1 and CDR2 are LGHNA and YSLEER. J lost 6 bases, V lost 2 bases, and 6 bases had no gene match. This CDR3 spans 16 amino acids. CDR3: CASSQQLAGDSNEQFF. CDR3 in DNA: TGCGCCAGCAGCCAACAACTAGCGGGAGATTCCAATGAGCAGTTCTTC.

This clonotype was counted at least ten times. This chain uses TRBV7-3 with TRBJ2-1; possibly TRBD1 or TRBD2 for D (5 bases each). CDR3 length equals 16 residues. V dropped 1 base and J dropped 2 bases, with 12 bases sitting between them. The germline V gene encodes CDR1 SGHTA and CDR2 FQGTGA. CDR3 in amino acids: CASSLNQGSAYNEQFF. The DNA for the CDR3 is TGTGCCAGCAGCTTAAACCAGGGTAGCGCCTACAATGAGCAGTTCTTC.

A few counts support this clonotype. The chain combines TRBV20-1 with TRBJ2-2; D unresolved. The V gene's germline CDR1 is DFQATT and CDR2 SNEGSKA (reference sequence). The CDR3 runs to 13 residues. Trimming stripped 5 bases from V and 2 bases from J, with 9 bases between. The CDR3, as DNA: TGCAGTGCTCCGACTCTTAACACCGGGGAGCTGTTTTTT. Protein sequence: CSAPTLNTGELFF.

The V and J genes are TRBV12-3 or TRBV12-4 and TRBJ1-2, with a possible D match to TRBD1 (5 bases). Trimming pared 0 bases from V and 4 bases from J, leaving 12 bases between. This CDR3 spans 15 amino acids. The CDR3 DNA sequence: TGTGCCAGCAGTTTAGCGTCGCAGGGCCCCTATGGCTACACCTTC. This codes for CASSLASQGPYGYTF.

This sequence joins TRBV5-1 and TRBJ2-1; 9 nucleotides agree with TRBD2. The length of the CDR3 is 15 residues. Germline V lookup: CDR1 SGHRS, CDR2 YFSETQ. V dropped 4 bases and J dropped 3; count of bases not matched to a gene: 5. CDR3 DNA sequence: TGCGCCAGCAGCCCAGTAGCGGGAGACTACAATGAGCAGTTCTTC. Its translation: CASSPVAGDYNEQFF.

This clonotype has just a few counts. V and J are TRBV7-2 and TRBJ2-5; weak D call: TRBD2 (6 bases). V lost 3 bases and J lost 5, with 22 bases in between. In germline, CDR1 is SGHTA, CDR2 FQGNSA. This CDR3 comprises 17 residues. The CDR3 is CASSLLGRGAGRETQYF. The DNA of the CDR3 is TGTGCCAGCAGCTTGTTAGGGCGGGGCGCGGGGAGGGAGACCCAGTACTTC.

The V gene is TRBV7-8, the J gene TRBJ2-5; the match to TRBD1 covers 7 bases. The CDR3 extends over 15 amino acids. The J segment lost 2 bases and the V segment lost 5 bases, leaving 8 bases of the junction unmatched. Looked up from germline, CDR1 is SGHVS and CDR2 is FQNEAQ. The CDR3 DNA reads as TGTGCCAGCAGCGGTCAGCCGGGACAGCAAGAGACCCAGTACTTC. It encodes CASSGQPGQQETQYF.

The genes are TRBV4-2 and TRBJ2-5, with D possibly matching TRBD2 (6 bases). The CDR3 sequence is 13 residues long. Germline V lookup: CDR1 LGHNA, CDR2 YNFKEQ. With 8 bases removed from V and 5 bases from J, the gap between germline ends came to 15 bases. The CDR3 loop is CASGGTPEETQYF. In DNA form, the CDR3 reads TGTGCCAGCGGCGGGACCCCGGAGGAGACCCAGTACTTC.

The chain recombines TRBV5-1 with TRBJ1-3; D is perhaps TRBD1 (5 bases). Trimming stripped 1 base from V and 0 bases from J, with 17 bases between. The CDR3 length is 18 residues. The germline V gene has CDR1 SGHRS and CDR2 YFSETQ. The CDR3 protein is CASSLTGQGPSSGNTIYF. CDR3 DNA sequence: TGCGCCAGCAGCTTGACGGGGCAGGGCCCTTCCTCTGGAAACACCATATATTTT.

This chain links TRBV4-1 with TRBJ1-3; 8 bases agree with TRBD1. The CDR3 length is 20 residues. The germline V gene has CDR1 MGHRA and CDR2 YSYEKL. V dropped 2 bases and J dropped 0; count of bases not matched to a gene: 15. The CDR3 spells CASSQPKGTGEIFSGNTIYF. CDR3 bases: TGCGCCAGCAGCCAACCGAAGGGGACAGGAGAGATCTTCTCTGGAAACACCATATATTTT.

Ten or more counts support this clonotype. This sequence joins TRBV28 and TRBJ2-7; D possibly uses TRBD1 or TRBD2 (5 bases each). The V gene lost 4 bases and the J gene lost 4 bases, with 14 bases spanning the gap. Germline V lookup: CDR1 MDHEN, CDR2 SYDVKM. This CDR3 is 14 amino acids long. CDR3 bases: TGTGCCAGCAGTTCGTCGGGGCGCGGGTACGAGCAGTACTTC. It translates to CASSSSGRGYEQYF.